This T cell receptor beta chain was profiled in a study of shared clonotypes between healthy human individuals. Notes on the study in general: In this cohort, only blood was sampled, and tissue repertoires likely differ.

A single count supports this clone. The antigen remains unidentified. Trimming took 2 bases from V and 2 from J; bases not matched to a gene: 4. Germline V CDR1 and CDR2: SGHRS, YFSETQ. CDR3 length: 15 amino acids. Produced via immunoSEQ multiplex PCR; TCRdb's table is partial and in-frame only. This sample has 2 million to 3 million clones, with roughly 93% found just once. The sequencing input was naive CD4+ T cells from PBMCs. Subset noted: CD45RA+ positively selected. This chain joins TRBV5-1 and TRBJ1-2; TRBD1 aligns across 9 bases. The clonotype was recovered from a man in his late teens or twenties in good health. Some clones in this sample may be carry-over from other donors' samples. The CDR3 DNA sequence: TGCGCCAGCAGCTTTATGACAGGGGGGAACTATGGCTACACCTTC. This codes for CASSFMTGGNYGYTF.